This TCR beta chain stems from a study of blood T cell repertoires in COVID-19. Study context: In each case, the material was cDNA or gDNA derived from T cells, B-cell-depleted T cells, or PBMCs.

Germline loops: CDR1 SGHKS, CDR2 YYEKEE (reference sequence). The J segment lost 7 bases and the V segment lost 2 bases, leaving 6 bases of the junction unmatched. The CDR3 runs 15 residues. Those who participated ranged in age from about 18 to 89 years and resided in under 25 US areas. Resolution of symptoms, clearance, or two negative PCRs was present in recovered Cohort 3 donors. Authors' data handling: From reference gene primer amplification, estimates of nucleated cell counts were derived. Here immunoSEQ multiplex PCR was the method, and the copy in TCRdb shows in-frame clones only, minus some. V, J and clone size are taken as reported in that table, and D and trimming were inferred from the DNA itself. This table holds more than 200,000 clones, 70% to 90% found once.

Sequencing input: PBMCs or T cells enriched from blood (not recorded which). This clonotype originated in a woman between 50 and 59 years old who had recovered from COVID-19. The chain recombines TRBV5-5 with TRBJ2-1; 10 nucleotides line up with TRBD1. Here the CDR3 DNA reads TGTGCCAGCAGCTTCGGACAGGGGGTAACAAATGAGCAGTTCTTC. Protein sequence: CASSFGQGVTNEQFF.